This TCR beta chain was sequenced for a study of blood T cell repertoires in COVID-19 (dated by TCRdb to about 2020). For context, the study as a whole: Samples covering the acute and convalescent phases of COVID-19 were provided by collaborators in the United States, Italy and Spain. Samples came from the ongoing ImmuneRACE study (first 160 participants) plus 1,254 subjects from 6 global collaborators. A freely available public database, intended as a resource for researchers studying the immune response to SARS-CoV-2, is where the repertoires were released. Nearly every sample came with metadata listing a de-identified subject ID, COVID-19 status, age in years and sex. The material from the prospective study consisted of cDNA or gDNA derived from T cells, B-cell-depleted T cells, or PBMCs. Subjects who had been exposed to COVID-19, were actively infected with it, or had recovered from it provided the deeply sampled blood TCRbeta repertoires that made up the dataset. HLA class I and class II types, where available, came from metadata supplied by the sample provider rather than from assay-based typing.

Comments on this clone: It has no known antigen specificity. Per-base qualities were not stored, and no clone one base away is much larger.

Its CDR3 holds 16 amino acids, cysteine through phenylalanine. Of the read, only the CDR3 DNA is kept; its 48 bases are in frame from base 1. V and J are truncated by 3 bases and 2 bases respectively, leaving an intervening sequence of 14 bases. The germline V gene (reference sequence) sets CDR1 to MNHEY and CDR2 to SMNVEV. General study outcomes and caveats: The amount of clinical and demographic metadata varied by source and participant and was provided uncurated.

The collaborating institutions used their own protocols to collect whole blood in K2EDTA tubes. For TCRbeta analysis, collaborators shipped samples in one of three forms: frozen whole blood, isolated PBMCs, or DNA extracted from either of those sample types. The immunoSEQ Assay, a bias-controlled multiplex PCR, was used to amplify TCRbeta CDR3 regions from genomic DNA. Per the authors' processing: The number of nucleated cells in each sample was estimated by amplification of reference gene primers within the assay. Sequence reads were collapsed and filtered to measure the absolute abundance of every unique TCRbeta CDR3 rearrangement. Productive Simpson clonality was computed per sample as the square root of Simpson's diversity index over productive rearrangements. Held by TCRdb, this immuneACCESS table contains in-frame sequences only and omits some clones. Under half of the omission traces to an unresolved V gene where checked; the cause of the rest is unknown. V, J and clone size were drawn from that table, and D and trimming were deduced from the DNA. The sample data list over 130,000 clones, and approximately 80% of these were observed just once. The ten largest make up around 4.2% of the sample.

This sequence uses TRBV27 and TRBJ1-5, with the D gene too uncertain to name. The TCR sequence derives from a woman aged 80 or older with active or convalescent COVID-19. The sequenced sample consisted of peripheral blood. The CDR3 is CASSFTRIRGNQPQHF. The DNA reads TGTGCCAGCAGTTTCACCAGAATACGGGGCAATCAGCCCCAGCATTTT.